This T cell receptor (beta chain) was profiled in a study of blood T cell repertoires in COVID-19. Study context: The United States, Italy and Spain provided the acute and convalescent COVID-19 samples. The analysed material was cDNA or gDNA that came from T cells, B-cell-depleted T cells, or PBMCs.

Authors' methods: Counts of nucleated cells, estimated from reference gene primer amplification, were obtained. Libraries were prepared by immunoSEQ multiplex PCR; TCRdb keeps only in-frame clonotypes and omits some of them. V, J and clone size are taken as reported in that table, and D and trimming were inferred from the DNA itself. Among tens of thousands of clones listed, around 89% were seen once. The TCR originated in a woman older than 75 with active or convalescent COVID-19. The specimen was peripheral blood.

CDR3 residues: CASSGTTGSNEQFF. Here the CDR3 DNA reads TGCGCCAGCAGCGGGACGACAGGGTCTAATGAGCAGTTCTTC. The chain links TRBV5-1 to TRBJ2-1; 7 bases agree with TRBD1. From germline, CDR1 is SGHRS and CDR2 YFSETQ. V trimming: 4 bases; J trimming: 7 bases; junction bases outside the gene matches: 8. The CDR3 has 14 residues.